Listed here are 11 T cell receptor beta chains from one sample, sequenced in a study of identical twins. TCRdb reprocessed the 5' RACE reads with MiXCR, giving one entry per CDR3 protein. In the table there are approximately 690,000 distinct CDR3 sequences, 6% to 6.5% of which are singletons. The specimen was naive T cells sorted from blood. Receptors were obtained from a man aged 18 to 30 in good health.

J is TRBJ2-5 and V is TRBV5-1; tentative D call: TRBD2 (5 bases). The V and J ends lost 0 bases and 5 bases respectively, with 14 bases between them. This CDR3 contains 15 residues. Germline values: CDR1 SGHRS, CDR2 YFSETQ. The CDR3 DNA reads as TGCGCCAGCAGCTTGGCCCCGCTTACGGGGGAGACCCAGTACTTC. Protein: CASSLAPLTGETQYF.

This clonotype was detected only a few times. The V and J genes are TRBV5-5 and TRBJ2-2; the match to TRBD2 covers 7 bases. CDR1 and CDR2 (germline): SGHKS, YYEKEE (reference sequence). Trimming at V came to 4 bases and at J to 6 bases, leaving 9 bases not matched to a gene. The CDR3 is made up of 15 amino acids. The CDR3 DNA follows: TGTGCCAGCAGCCCTGGGGGGGGAACGGCCGGGGAGCTGTTTTTT. Translation: CASSPGGGTAGELFF.

In this sample, this clonotype turned up many times. V and J are TRBV7-2 and TRBJ1-1; D gene unclear. V lost 3 bases and J 4 bases, leaving 12 bases between the germline ends. The CDR3 consists of 14 residues. The V gene's germline CDR1 is SGHTA and CDR2 FQGNSA. The CDR3 is CASSFDVTATEAFF. CDR3 DNA sequence: TGTGCCAGCAGCTTCGACGTAACAGCCACTGAAGCTTTCTTT.

This clonotype was detected many times. The rearrangement uses TRBV29-1 and TRBJ2-3; D ambiguous. Trimming took 5 bases from V and 2 from J, leaving 5 bases between them. Germline CDR1 reads SQVTM; CDR2 reads ANQGSEA. This CDR3 region has 11 residues. DNA of the CDR3: TGCAGCGTTCGGTTCACAGATACGCAGTATTTT. Its protein product is CSVRFTDTQYF.

This clonotype was recorded many times. The chain's CDR3 is CASSLVQGNEQFF. Here the CDR3 DNA reads TGTGCCAGCAGCTTGGTTCAGGGAAATGAGCAGTTCTTC. J is TRBJ2-1 and V is TRBV5-5; TRBD1 might be the D (5 bases). This CDR3 contains 13 residues. The germline V gene encodes CDR1 SGHKS and CDR2 YYEKEE (reference sequence). Trimming left V 0 bases short and J 7 bases short, with 8 bases between. Full variable domain (remainder filled in from reference TRBV5-5 and TRBJ2-1): DAGVTQSPTHLIKTRGQQVTLRCSPISGHKSVSWYQQVLGQGPQFIFQYYEKEERGRGNFPDRFSARQFPNYSSELNVNALLLGDSALYLCASSLVQGNEQFFGPGTRLTVL.

In its sample, this clonotype was seen many times. V gene TRBV6-6 combines with J gene TRBJ2-3; the D is unclear. From germline, CDR1 is MNHNY and CDR2 SVGAGI (reference sequence). This CDR3 has 12 amino acids. V was clipped by 7 bases and J by 4 bases, with 9 bases between them. CDR3 DNA: TGTGCCAGCAAAGTAGGCCCAGATACGCAGTATTTT. This gives the protein CASKVGPDTQYF.

The sample holds many counts of this clonotype. The rearrangement joins TRBV5-1 to TRBJ1-1, with D uncertain. The CDR3 is made up of 13 amino acids. Germline lookup yields CDR1 SGHRS and CDR2 YFSETQ. V gave up 4 bases and J gave up 1 base, with 8 bases separating them. The CDR3 DNA sequence: TGCGCCAGCAGCATCGATGGGAACACTGAAGCTTTCTTT. This encodes CASSIDGNTEAFF.

This chain uses TRBV25-1 with TRBJ2-5, with 8 bases aligning to TRBD2. This CDR3 has 13 amino acids. The junction had 4 bases not matched to a gene; V was cut back by 5 bases and J by 5 bases. Germline-derived CDR1 and CDR2 are MGHDK and SYGVNS. The CDR3 spells CASSKLAEETQYF. The CDR3 nucleotides read TGTGCCAGCAGTAAACTAGCGGAGGAGACCCAGTACTTC.

This clonotype was recorded a few times. The V gene is TRBV6-1, the J gene TRBJ1-2; no firm D call. CDR3 length: 15 amino acids. V was cut by 5 bases and J by 1 base, with 14 bases left in between. Looked up from germline, CDR1 is MNHNS and CDR2 is SASEGT. The CDR3 DNA reads TGTGCCAGCAGTACCGCCCAGACGATTAACTATGGCTACACCTTC. This encodes CASSTAQTINYGYTF.

The V call is TRBV5-1, the J call TRBJ2-3; 8 nucleotides match TRBD2. Trimming took 4 bases from V and 6 from J; bases not matched to a gene: 13. CDR1 and CDR2 from the germline V gene are SGHRS and YFSETQ. The CDR3 has 16 residues. CDR3 residues: CASSPWSSGIADTQYF. DNA for the CDR3: TGCGCCAGCAGCCCCTGGAGTAGCGGGATAGCGGATACGCAGTATTTT.

This clonotype appeared many times. This CDR3 is CASSFPTQGQGLYEQYF. In nucleotides, the CDR3 is TGCGCCAGCAGCTTCCCTACCCAAGGACAGGGGCTCTACGAGCAGTACTTC. The chain combines TRBV5-1 with TRBJ2-7; 9 bases are a match to TRBD1. The CDR3 spans 17 residues. The germline V gene encodes CDR1 SGHRS and CDR2 YFSETQ. The V gene end was trimmed by 2 bases and the J gene end by 3 bases; junction bases not matched to a gene: 12.